Included here is one TCR beta chain sequence, with context. Assay: immunoSEQ multiplex PCR; the TCRdb copy retains only in-frame clones and omits some. The profile shows 200,000 to 300,000 clones, around 84% of them singletons. The data stem from a study of blood T cell repertoires in COVID-19. V gave up 5 bases and J gave up 0 bases; unmatched junction bases: 10. The CDR3 has 17 amino acids. The germline CDR1 and CDR2 sequences are SEHNR and FQNEAQ (reference sequence). This receptor was taken from a man in his fifties or sixties with acute or convalescent COVID-19. The sample was peripheral blood. The rearrangement joins TRBV7-9 to TRBJ2-3, with 8 nucleotides matching TRBD2. CDR3 nucleotides: TGTGCCAGCAGCCCACGAGGACTAGCTCTTAGCACAGATACGCAGTATTTT. This gives the protein CASSPRGLALSTDTQYF.